This TCR beta chain was observed in a study of blood T cell repertoires in COVID-19. TCRdb's copy holds only in-frame clones and misses some; the assay was immunoSEQ multiplex PCR. The table records roughly 300,000 clones, 70% to 90% of them present only once. This CDR3 region has 13 residues. Germline-derived CDR1 and CDR2 are MDHEN and SYDVKM. The junction had 7 bases not matched to a gene; V was cut back by 4 bases and J by 8 bases. The receptor's source is a human donor in a cohort sampled during active COVID-19. Specimen: peripheral blood. The chain carries TRBV28 and TRBJ1-2, with 7 positions matching TRBD1. The CDR3 DNA reads TGTGCCAGCAGTTACAGGGGCAGGGACGGCTACACCTTC. This codes for CASSYRGRDGYTF.